This TCR beta chain appears in the sequencing data of a study of a mutant IDH1 vaccine in newly diagnosed glioma. Study-wide background: Patients got their first vaccination 4-6 weeks after radiotherapy alone, or with temozolomide cycles. Males made up roughly 62% and females about 40% of treated patients, whose mean age was around 40 years. Findings and caveats of the study: Of all patients, about 94% showed vaccine-induced immune responses. No link was apparently found between pseudoprogression and changes in top peripheral T cell clonotypes.

Germline-derived CDR1 and CDR2 are SGHNT and YYREEE (reference sequence). This CDR3 has 16 residues. V shed 0 bases, J shed 1 base, and the junction held 3 bases outside the gene matches. Time point in this sample: week 35, safety follow-up. In the vaccine, a single dose held 300 ug of the mutant IDH1 20-mer peptide, along with topical imiquimod. Sequencing was performed with immunoSEQ multiplex PCR; in TCRdb, only in-frame clones are kept and a portion is missing. Here the sample spans about 41,000 clones, 85% to 90% being singletons. As regards this clone: The antigen remains undetermined.

The sequenced sample was PBMCs, obtained from a glioma patient whose treatment included an IDH1 peptide vaccine. This TCR came from a man aged 35 to 55 with glioma. The genes are TRBV5-4 and TRBJ1-1, with TRBD1 matching over 10 bases. CDR3 amino acids: CASSLARDRGNTEAFF. Here the CDR3 DNA reads TGTGCCAGCAGCTTGGCCCGGGACAGGGGGAACACTGAAGCTTTCTTT.